This T cell receptor (beta chain) was sequenced in a study of shared clonotypes between healthy human individuals. Notes on the study in general: It was the non-shared clonotypes that had lower generation probabilities than clonotypes shared by all four donors. Naive subsets typically showed greater estimated richness than memory subsets.

TCRdb keeps only in-frame clones here, not all; method: immunoSEQ multiplex PCR. The sample consists of 2 million or so clones, 85% to 95% of them appearing once. The split of CD4+ cells yielded CD45RA+ naive and CD45RA-negative memory subsets. As for this clone: Its target is unknown. The sample has other DNA sequences that encode this CDR3 too.

The V segment lost 1 base and the J segment 3 bases; nucleotides outside the gene matches: 1. Germline-derived CDR1 and CDR2 are SGHDN and FVKESK. The CDR3 covers 15 residues. The clonotype comes from a man younger than 30 in good health. The sequenced sample was naive CD4+ T cells sorted from blood. Documented subset: CD45RA+ positively selected. The rearrangement links TRBV14 to TRBJ2-1, with 9 bases fitting TRBD2. Written as DNA, the CDR3 is TGTGCCAGCAGCCAAGGACTAGCGGTCTACAATGAGCAGTTCTTC. Amino acid sequence: CASSQGLAVYNEQFF.